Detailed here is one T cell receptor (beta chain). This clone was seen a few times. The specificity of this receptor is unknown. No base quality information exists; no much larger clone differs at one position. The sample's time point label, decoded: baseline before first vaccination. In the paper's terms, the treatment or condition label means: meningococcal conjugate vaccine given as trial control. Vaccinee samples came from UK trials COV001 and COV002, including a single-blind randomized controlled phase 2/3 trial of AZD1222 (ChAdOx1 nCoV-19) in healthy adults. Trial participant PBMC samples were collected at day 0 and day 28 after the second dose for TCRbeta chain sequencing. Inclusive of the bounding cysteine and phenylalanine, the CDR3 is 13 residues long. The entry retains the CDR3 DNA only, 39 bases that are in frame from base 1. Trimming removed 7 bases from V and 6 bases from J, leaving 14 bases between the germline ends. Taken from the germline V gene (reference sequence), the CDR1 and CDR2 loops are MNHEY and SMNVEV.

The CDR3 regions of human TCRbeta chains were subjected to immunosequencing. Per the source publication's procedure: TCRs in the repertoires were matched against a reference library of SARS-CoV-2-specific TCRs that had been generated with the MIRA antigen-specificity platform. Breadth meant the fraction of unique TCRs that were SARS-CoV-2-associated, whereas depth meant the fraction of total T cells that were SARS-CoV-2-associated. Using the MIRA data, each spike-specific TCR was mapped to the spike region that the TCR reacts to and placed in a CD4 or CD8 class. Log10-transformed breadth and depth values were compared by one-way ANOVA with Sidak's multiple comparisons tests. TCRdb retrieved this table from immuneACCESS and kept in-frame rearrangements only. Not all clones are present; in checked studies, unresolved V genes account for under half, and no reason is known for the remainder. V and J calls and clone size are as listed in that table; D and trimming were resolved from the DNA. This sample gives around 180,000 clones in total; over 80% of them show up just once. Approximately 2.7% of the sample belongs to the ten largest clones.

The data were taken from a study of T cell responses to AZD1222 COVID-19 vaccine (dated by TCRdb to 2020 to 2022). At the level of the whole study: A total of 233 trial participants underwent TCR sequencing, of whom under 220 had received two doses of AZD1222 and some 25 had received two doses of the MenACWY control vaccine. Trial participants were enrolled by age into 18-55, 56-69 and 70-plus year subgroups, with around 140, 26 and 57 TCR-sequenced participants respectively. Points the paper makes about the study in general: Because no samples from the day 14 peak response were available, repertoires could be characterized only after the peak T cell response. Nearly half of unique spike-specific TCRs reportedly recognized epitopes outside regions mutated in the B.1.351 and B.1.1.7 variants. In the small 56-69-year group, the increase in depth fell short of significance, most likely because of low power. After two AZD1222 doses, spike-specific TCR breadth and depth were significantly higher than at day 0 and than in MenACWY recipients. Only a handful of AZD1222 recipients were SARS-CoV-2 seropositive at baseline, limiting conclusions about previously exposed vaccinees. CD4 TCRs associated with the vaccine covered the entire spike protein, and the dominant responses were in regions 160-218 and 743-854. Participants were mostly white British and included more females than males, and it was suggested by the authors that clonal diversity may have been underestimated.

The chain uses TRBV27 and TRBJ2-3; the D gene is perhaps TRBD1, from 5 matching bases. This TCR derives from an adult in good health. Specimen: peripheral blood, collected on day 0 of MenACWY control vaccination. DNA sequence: TGTGCCAGCATTAGGGCGCAGGGCGATACGCAGTATTTT. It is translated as CASIRAQGDTQYF.